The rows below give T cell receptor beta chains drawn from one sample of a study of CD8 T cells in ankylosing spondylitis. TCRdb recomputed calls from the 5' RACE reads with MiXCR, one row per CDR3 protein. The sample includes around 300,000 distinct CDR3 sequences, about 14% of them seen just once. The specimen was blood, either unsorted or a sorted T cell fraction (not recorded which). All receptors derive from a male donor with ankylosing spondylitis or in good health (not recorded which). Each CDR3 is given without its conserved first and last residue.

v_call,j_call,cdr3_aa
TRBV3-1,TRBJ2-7,ASSRDTTYEQY
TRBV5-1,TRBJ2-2,ASSPRTELSGELF
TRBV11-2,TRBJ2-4,ASSRPGGNIQY
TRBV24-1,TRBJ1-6,ATSSRGLDSPLH
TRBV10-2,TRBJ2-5,ASSAPYGQGALYQETQY
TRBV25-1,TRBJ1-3,ASSDWTGTGNTIY
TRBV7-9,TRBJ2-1,ASSNPYNEQF
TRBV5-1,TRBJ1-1,ASSLGSGEAF
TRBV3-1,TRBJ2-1,ASSQVRASREDEQF
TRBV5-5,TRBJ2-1,ASSLPSGQF
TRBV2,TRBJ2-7,ASQGRGPYEQY
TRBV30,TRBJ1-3,AWNTRVLSGNTIY
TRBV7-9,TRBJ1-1,ASSIQTGAF
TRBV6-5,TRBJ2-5,ASSYSSWRSETQY
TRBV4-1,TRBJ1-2,ASSQVLESEYGYT
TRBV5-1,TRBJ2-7,ASSANGAGVEVEQY
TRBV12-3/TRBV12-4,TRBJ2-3,ASAPQGGVTDTQY
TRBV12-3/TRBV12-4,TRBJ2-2,ASSVKRGPLGGELF
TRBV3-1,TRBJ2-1,ASSKDGVAANYNEQF
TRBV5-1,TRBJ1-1,ASSPAGQSEAF
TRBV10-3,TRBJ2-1,AIRECLVWDRQQNNEQF
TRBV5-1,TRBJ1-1,ASSWDRVTEAF
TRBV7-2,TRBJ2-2,ASSGLAGAMNTGELF
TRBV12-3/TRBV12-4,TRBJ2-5,ASSPGQGVLETQY
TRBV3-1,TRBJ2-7,ASSQGAGVNEQY
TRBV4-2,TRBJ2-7,ASSKGLQEPLYEQY
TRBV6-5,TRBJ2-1,ASSILSGTSGSWNEQF
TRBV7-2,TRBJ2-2,ASTSTENTGELF
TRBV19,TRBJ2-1,ASSIDRGDYNEQF
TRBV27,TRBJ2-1,ASSFVPRGYNEQF
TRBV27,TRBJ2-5,ASSPLRPGLAGLQETQY
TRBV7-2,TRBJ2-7,ASSTLYEQY
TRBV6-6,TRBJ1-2,ASQTAYGYT
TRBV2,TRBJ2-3,ASSARVAERGDTQY
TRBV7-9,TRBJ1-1,ASSLVLFGEAF
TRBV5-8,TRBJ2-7,ASSSQGVYEQY
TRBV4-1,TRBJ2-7,ASSQDGQRPYEQY
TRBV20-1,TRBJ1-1,SARVTGGGQAF
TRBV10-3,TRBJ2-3,AITSSFPGGTDTQY
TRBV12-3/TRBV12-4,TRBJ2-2,ASKTGKNTGELF
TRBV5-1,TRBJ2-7,ASRYGNFSYEQY
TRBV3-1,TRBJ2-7,ASSPPRGHEQY